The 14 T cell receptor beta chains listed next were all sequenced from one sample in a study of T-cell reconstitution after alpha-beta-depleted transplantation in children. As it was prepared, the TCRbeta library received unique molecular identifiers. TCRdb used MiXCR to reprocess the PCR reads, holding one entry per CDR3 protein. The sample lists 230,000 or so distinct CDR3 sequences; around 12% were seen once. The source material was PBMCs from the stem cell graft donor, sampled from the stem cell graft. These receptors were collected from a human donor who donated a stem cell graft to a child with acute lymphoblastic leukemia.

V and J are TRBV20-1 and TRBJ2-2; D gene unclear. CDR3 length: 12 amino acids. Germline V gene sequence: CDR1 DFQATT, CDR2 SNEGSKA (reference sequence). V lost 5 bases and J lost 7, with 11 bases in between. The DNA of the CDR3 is TGCAGTGCTTCCCGAGATTACGGGGAGCTGTTTTTT. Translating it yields CSASRDYGELFF.

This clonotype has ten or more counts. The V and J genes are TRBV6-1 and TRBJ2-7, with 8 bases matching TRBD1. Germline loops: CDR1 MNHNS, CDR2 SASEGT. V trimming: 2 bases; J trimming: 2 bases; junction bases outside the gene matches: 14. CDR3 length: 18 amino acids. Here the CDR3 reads CASSEYHRGNIRAYEQYF. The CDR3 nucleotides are TGTGCCAGCAGTGAATACCACAGGGGGAACATTCGGGCCTACGAGCAGTACTTC.

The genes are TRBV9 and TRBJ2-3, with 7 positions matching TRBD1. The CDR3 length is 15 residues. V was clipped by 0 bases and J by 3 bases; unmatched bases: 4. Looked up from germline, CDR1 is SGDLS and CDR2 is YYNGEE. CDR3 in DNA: TGTGCCAGCAGCGTAGCGGGACAGAAAACAGATACGCAGTATTTT. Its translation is CASSVAGQKTDTQYF.

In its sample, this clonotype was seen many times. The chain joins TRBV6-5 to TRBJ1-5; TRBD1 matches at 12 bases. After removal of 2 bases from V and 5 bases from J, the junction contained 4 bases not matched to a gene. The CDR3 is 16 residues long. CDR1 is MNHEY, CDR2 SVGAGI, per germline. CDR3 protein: CASSYIGTGGDQPQHF. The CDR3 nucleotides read TGTGCCAGCAGTTACATTGGGACAGGGGGCGATCAGCCCCAGCATTTT.

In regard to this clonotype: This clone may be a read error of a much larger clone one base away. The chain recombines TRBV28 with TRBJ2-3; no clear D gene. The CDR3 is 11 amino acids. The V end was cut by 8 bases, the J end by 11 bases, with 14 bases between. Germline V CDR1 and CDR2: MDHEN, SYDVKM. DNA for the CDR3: TGTGCCAGCGAGTTTGGCGGAAAGCAGTATTTT. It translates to CASEFGGKQYF.

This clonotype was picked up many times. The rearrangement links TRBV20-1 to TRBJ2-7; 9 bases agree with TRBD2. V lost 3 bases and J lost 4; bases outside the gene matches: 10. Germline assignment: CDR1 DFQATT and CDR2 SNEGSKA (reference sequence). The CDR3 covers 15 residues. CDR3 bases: TGCAGTGCTAGTTACGTGGGTAGCGGGAGTTACGAGCAGTACTTC. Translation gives CSASYVGSGSYEQYF.

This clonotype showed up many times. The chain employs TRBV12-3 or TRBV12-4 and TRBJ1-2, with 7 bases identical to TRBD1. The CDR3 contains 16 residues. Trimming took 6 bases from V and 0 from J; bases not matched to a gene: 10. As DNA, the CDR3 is TGTGCCAGCAGACCCCAACAGGGGTCAGCTAACTATGGCTACACCTTC. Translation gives CASRPQQGSANYGYTF.

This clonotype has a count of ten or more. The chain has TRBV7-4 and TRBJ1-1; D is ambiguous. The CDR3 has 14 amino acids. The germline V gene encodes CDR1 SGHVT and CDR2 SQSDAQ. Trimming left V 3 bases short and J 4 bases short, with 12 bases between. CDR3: CASSLAVGGTEAFF. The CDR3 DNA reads TGTGCCAGCAGCTTGGCGGTCGGTGGCACTGAAGCTTTCTTT.

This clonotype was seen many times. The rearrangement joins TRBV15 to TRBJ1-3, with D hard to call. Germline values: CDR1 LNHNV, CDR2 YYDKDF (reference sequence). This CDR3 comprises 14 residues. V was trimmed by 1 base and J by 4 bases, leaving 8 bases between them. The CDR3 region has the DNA TGTGCCACCAGCAGAGGATCGGGGGGAAACACCATATATTTT. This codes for CATSRGSGGNTIYF.

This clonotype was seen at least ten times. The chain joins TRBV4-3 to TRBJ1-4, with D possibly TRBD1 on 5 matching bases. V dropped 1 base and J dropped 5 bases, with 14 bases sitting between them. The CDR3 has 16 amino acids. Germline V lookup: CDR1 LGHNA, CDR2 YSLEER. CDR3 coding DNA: TGCGCCAGCAGCCAAGCGGCCGACAGAGGAAATGAAAAACTGTTTTTT. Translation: CASSQAADRGNEKLFF.

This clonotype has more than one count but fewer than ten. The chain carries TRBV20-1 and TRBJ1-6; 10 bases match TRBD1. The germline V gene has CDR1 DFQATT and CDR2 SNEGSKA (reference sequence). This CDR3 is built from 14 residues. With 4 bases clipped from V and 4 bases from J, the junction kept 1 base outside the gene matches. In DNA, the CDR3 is TGCAGTGCTAAGGGACAGGGGTATAATTCACCCCTCCACTTT. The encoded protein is CSAKGQGYNSPLHF.

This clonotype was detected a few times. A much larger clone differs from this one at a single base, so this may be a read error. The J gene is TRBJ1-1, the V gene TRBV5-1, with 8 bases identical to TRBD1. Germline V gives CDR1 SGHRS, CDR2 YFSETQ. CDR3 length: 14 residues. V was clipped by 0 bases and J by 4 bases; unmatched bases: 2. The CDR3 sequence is CASSLGQGLTEAFF. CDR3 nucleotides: TGCGCCAGCAGCTTGGGACAGGGGCTCACTGAAGCTTTCTTT.

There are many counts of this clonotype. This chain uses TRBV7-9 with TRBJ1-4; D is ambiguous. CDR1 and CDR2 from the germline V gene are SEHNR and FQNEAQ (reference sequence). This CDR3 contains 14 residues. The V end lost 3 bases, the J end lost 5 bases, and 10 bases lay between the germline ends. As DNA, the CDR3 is TGTGCCAGCAGCTTCCTCGGCCCAAATGAAAAACTGTTTTTT. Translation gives CASSFLGPNEKLFF. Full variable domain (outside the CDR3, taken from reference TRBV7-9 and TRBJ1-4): DTGVSQNPRHKITKRGQNVTFRCDPISEHNRLYWYRQTLGQGPEFLTYFQNEAQLEKSRLLSDRFSAERPKGSFSTLEIQRTEQGDSAMYLCASSFLGPNEKLFFGSGTQLSVL.

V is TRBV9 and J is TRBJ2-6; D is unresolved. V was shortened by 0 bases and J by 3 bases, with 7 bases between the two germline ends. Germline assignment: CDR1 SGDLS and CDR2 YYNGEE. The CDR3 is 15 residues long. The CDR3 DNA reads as TGTGCCAGCAGCGTAGAAAAGCTTGGGGCCAACGTCCTGACTTTC. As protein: CASSVEKLGANVLTF.